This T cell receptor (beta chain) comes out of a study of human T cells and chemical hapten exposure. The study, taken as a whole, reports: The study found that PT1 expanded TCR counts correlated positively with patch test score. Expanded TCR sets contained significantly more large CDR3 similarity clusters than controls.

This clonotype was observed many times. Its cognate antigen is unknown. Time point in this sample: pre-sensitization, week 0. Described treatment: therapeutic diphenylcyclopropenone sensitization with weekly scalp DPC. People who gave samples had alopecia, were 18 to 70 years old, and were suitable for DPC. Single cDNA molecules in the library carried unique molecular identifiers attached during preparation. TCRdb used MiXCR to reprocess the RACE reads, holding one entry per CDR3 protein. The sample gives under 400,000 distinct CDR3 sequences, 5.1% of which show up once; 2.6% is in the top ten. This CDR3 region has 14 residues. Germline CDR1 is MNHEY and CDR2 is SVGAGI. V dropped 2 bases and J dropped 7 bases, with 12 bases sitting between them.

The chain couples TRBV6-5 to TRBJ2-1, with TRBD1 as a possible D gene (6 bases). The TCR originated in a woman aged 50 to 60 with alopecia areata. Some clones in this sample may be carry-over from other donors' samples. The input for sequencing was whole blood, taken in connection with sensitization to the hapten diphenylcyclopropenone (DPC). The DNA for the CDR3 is TGTGCCAGCAGTTACCAGGGGACGGGGAATGAGCAGTTCTTC. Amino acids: CASSYQGTGNEQFF.